The 25 T cell receptor beta chains presented below share a single source sample, sequenced in a study of early T cells in non-severe SARS-CoV-2 infection. TCRdb fed the 5' RACE reads into MiXCR, producing one record per CDR3 protein. Of 75,000 to 90,000 distinct CDR3 sequences detected, about 13% appear once; the ten largest clones hold around 1.2%. Input material: whole blood. The receptors here all came from an adult who was a healthcare worker with PCR-confirmed SARS-CoV-2 infection or an uninfected control (not recorded which).

This chain joins TRBV5-1 and TRBJ2-3, with a possible D match to TRBD2 (5 bases). V lost 4 bases to trimming and J lost 5 bases, with 17 bases between them. Germline assignment: CDR1 SGHRS and CDR2 YFSETQ. The CDR3 extends over 15 amino acids. The DNA for the CDR3 is TGCGCCAGCAGCCGGACTCACGGCTTAGGAGATACGCAGTATTTT. Translation gives CASSRTHGLGDTQYF.

The sample holds a few counts of this clonotype. This chain joins TRBV6-6 and TRBJ1-6; TRBD1 is a possible D gene (6 bases). Trimming left V 7 bases short and J 8 bases short, with 15 bases between. The CDR3 has 14 amino acids. CDR1 and CDR2 (germline): MNHNY, SVGAGI (reference sequence). CDR3 sequence reads: CASTEQGRDSPLHF. In DNA form, the CDR3 reads TGTGCCAGCACCGAACAGGGTAGAGATTCACCCCTCCACTTT.

This chain uses TRBV11-2 with TRBJ2-7; the match to TRBD2 covers 9 bases. The germline V gene has CDR1 SGHAT and CDR2 FQNNGV. The CDR3 has 15 residues. The V gene end was trimmed by 5 bases and the J gene end by 6 bases; junction bases not matched to a gene: 11. CDR3 sequence: CASSPWDSGSGEQYF. The CDR3 DNA follows: TGTGCCAGCAGCCCCTGGGATAGCGGGAGCGGCGAGCAGTACTTC.

This sequence joins TRBV7-9 and TRBJ2-7, with 7 bases identical to TRBD1. The V segment lost 5 bases and the J segment 3 bases; nucleotides outside the gene matches: 16. The CDR3 is made up of 17 amino acids. Germline assignment: CDR1 SEHNR and CDR2 FQNEAQ (reference sequence). The CDR3 here is CASSPQPTGKRSYEQYF. The CDR3 nucleotides are TGTGCCAGCAGCCCTCAACCGACAGGGAAACGTAGCTACGAGCAGTACTTC. Full variable domain (remainder filled in from reference TRBV7-9 and TRBJ2-7): DTGVSQNPRHKITKRGQNVTFRCDPISEHNRLYWYRQTLGQGPEFLTYFQNEAQLEKSRLLSDRFSAERPKGSFSTLEIQRTEQGDSAMYLCASSPQPTGKRSYEQYFGPGTRLTVT.

The rearrangement links TRBV6-2 or TRBV6-3 to TRBJ2-3; TRBD2 aligns across 7 bases. The CDR3 runs 15 residues. Per germline, CDR1 MNHEY and CDR2 SVGEGT. V shed 0 bases and J 3 bases; nucleotides not matched to a gene: 3. CDR3 loop: CASSYSGRGTDTQYF. The DNA for the CDR3 is TGTGCCAGCAGTTACTCTGGGCGGGGGACAGATACGCAGTATTTT.

This clonotype was seen many times. This chain links TRBV3-1 with TRBJ2-3, with 8 bases aligning to TRBD2. J was trimmed by 6 bases and V by 2 bases; bases with no gene match: 10. The CDR3 runs to 16 residues. CDR1 and CDR2 from the germline V gene are LGHDT and YNNKEL (reference sequence). The CDR3 DNA reads as TGTGCCAGCAGCCAACTGCCGGGACTAGGGTCCGATACGCAGTATTTT. This sequence encodes CASSQLPGLGSDTQYF.

This clonotype was picked up many times. This sequence joins TRBV12-3 or TRBV12-4 and TRBJ1-2; 7 bases line up with TRBD1. J gave up 7 bases and V 5 bases, and 4 bases lay outside the gene matches. CDR3 length: 12 amino acids. The CDR3 nucleotides read TGTGCCAGCAGTACGACAGGGTCTGGCTACACCTTC. Amino acid sequence: CASSTTGSGYTF.

This clonotype has only a few counts. The DNA of the CDR3 is TGTGCCAGCAGCCCAACGGGACGCCTGAATGAAAAACTGTTTTTT. Its protein product is CASSPTGRLNEKLFF. The chain combines TRBV7-9 with TRBJ1-4; tentatively, D is TRBD1 (5 bases). The CDR3 is 15 residues long. Germline lookup yields CDR1 SEHNR and CDR2 FQNEAQ (reference sequence). Deletions cut 5 bases from V and 5 bases from J, with 15 bases between.

This clonotype was seen at least ten times. The V and J genes are TRBV7-2 and TRBJ1-1; D gene unclear. Germline V gives CDR1 SGHTA, CDR2 FQGNSA. This CDR3 has 13 amino acids. V was cut by 1 base and J by 2 bases, with 5 bases left in between. For the CDR3, the DNA is TGTGCCAGCAGCTTAGGCCAAAACACTGAAGCTTTCTTT. Protein sequence: CASSLGQNTEAFF. The variable domain in full, completed from reference TRBV7-2 and TRBJ1-1, reads GAGVSQSPSNKVTEKGKDVELRCDPISGHTALYWYRQSLGQGLEFLIYFQGNSAPDKSGLPSDRFSAERTGGSVSTLTIQRTQQEDSAVYLCASSLGQNTEAFFGQGTRLTVV.

This clonotype has a handful of counts. This sequence joins TRBV19 and TRBJ2-6, with 7 nucleotides matching TRBD1. The CDR3 runs to 16 residues. Trimming removed 7 bases from V and 0 bases from J; junction bases left unmatched: 6. Per the germline V gene, CDR1 is LNHDA and CDR2 is SQIVND (reference sequence). In nucleotides, the CDR3 is TGTGCCAGTAAGACAGGGCGTACCTCTGGGGCCAACGTCCTGACTTTC. As protein: CASKTGRTSGANVLTF.

The CDR3, as DNA: TGTGCCAGCACTAAGGGACCCAACTACGAGCAGTACTTC. Protein product: CASTKGPNYEQYF. The V and J genes are TRBV2 and TRBJ2-7, with D perhaps being TRBD1 or TRBD2 (5 bases each). CDR1 and CDR2 from the germline V gene are SNHLY and FYNNEI. Between the trimmed V and J ends, which lost 7 bases and 3 bases, there was a span of 13 bases. This CDR3 contains 13 residues.

V and J are TRBV9 and TRBJ2-1; 7 bases fit TRBD1. V dropped 0 bases and J dropped 2; count of bases not matched to a gene: 2. This CDR3 region has 15 residues. The V gene's germline CDR1 is SGDLS and CDR2 YYNGEE. The CDR3 DNA reads as TGTGCCAGCAGCGTAGGGGACAGCCCCTACAATGAGCAGTTCTTC. Protein product: CASSVGDSPYNEQFF.

This clonotype came up a few times. V and J are TRBV27 and TRBJ2-3; TRBD2 matches 9 bases. Per germline, CDR1 MNHEY and CDR2 SMNVEV (reference sequence). The V and J ends lost 4 bases and 4 bases, in that order; junction bases with no gene match: 9. The CDR3 covers 16 residues. Here the CDR3 DNA reads TGTGCCAGCAGTTCCCGGAAAGCGGGAGGCCCAGATACGCAGTATTTT. Its translation is CASSSRKAGGPDTQYF.

The chain employs TRBV6-2 or TRBV6-3 and TRBJ2-7; D not certain. Germline V gene sequence: CDR1 MNHEY, CDR2 SVGEGT. This CDR3 comprises 13 residues. With 3 bases removed from V and 3 bases from J, the gap between germline ends came to 9 bases. For the CDR3, the DNA is TGTGCCAGCAGTTATGGTGCTTTCTACGAGCAGTACTTC. It specifies CASSYGAFYEQYF.

The sample holds many counts of this clonotype. This sequence joins TRBV7-2 and TRBJ2-1; 14 bases map to TRBD2. Germline-derived CDR1 and CDR2 are SGHTA and FQGNSA. V lost 4 bases, J lost 7 bases, and 15 bases stayed unmatched. The CDR3 is 19 amino acids. CDR3 in DNA: TGTGCCAGCAGCTCTCCTCCCGGACTAGCGGGAGGAGGAGGGAATGAGCAGTTCTTC. Translation gives CASSSPPGLAGGGGNEQFF.

This clonotype was found many times. The V call is TRBV12-3 or TRBV12-4, the J call TRBJ2-1, with D possibly being TRBD1 or TRBD2 (6 bases each). CDR3 length: 15 amino acids. V lost 7 bases, J lost 4 bases, and 17 bases lay in between. The CDR3 DNA is TGTGCCAGCACTACGGGGGCCACCTCGTACAATGAGCAGTTCTTC. It encodes CASTTGATSYNEQFF.

This clonotype was observed a handful of times. The J gene is TRBJ1-1, the V gene TRBV6-2 or TRBV6-3; unclear D gene. The CDR3 is 13 amino acids. Germline V gene data show CDR1 as MNHEY and CDR2 as SVGEGT. Between the trimmed V and J ends, which lost 7 bases and 5 bases, there was a span of 14 bases. The DNA of the CDR3 is TGTGCCAGCAAGGGAACGATTTGGACTGAAGCTTTCTTT. This encodes CASKGTIWTEAFF.

This clonotype was seen repeatedly, ten times or more. The rearrangement joins TRBV6-4 to TRBJ2-2, with D hard to call. This CDR3 region has 14 residues. V lost 2 bases and J lost 4, with 8 bases in between. Germline CDR1 MRHNA, CDR2 SNTAGT. As DNA, the CDR3 is TGTGCCAGCAGTGACGGTGGCGGCACCGGGGAGCTGTTTTTT. Amino acids: CASSDGGGTGELFF.

This clonotype was seen at least ten times. This chain joins TRBV5-6 and TRBJ2-3, with D uncertain. Trimming stripped 7 bases from V and 2 bases from J, with 11 bases between. The CDR3 runs to 13 residues. CDR1 SGHDT and CDR2 YYEEEE come from the germline V gene. The CDR3 loop reads CASVNGPTDTQYF. CDR3 sequence (DNA): TGTGCCAGCGTTAACGGGCCCACAGATACGCAGTATTTT.

In DNA form, the CDR3 reads TGCGCCAGCAGCTTGGGAGGGGCGGGGAATGAGCAGTTCTTC. It specifies CASSLGGAGNEQFF. V is TRBV5-1 and J is TRBJ2-1; D is possibly TRBD2 (6 bases). The V and J ends lost 0 bases and 7 bases respectively, with 11 bases between them. Per the germline V gene, CDR1 is SGHRS and CDR2 is YFSETQ. This CDR3 is 14 amino acids long.

The chain combines TRBV29-1 with TRBJ2-7; D unclear. CDR3 size: 12 residues. Germline V CDR1 and CDR2: SQVTM, ANQGSEA. Trimming cost V 4 bases and J 2 bases, with 9 bases left between them. This CDR3 is CSVVNDAYEQYF. The DNA of the CDR3 is TGCAGCGTTGTCAACGACGCCTACGAGCAGTACTTC.

There are many counts of this clonotype. The chain carries TRBV27 and TRBJ1-1; D uncertain. The CDR3 runs to 14 residues. V lost 2 bases, J lost 4 bases, and 11 bases lay in between. CDR1 is MNHEY and CDR2 is SMNVEV in the germline V gene (reference sequence). The CDR3 DNA reads TGTGCCAGCAGTTTAGCGGGGAAGGGCACTGAAGCTTTCTTT. Its protein is CASSLAGKGTEAFF.

The chain recombines TRBV2 with TRBJ2-3, with 9 bases fitting TRBD1. Germline CDR1 and CDR2: SNHLY and FYNNEI. Unmatched junction bases numbered 14, after V lost 6 bases and J lost 10 bases. This CDR3 is 15 amino acids long. CDR3 sequence (DNA): TGTGCCAGCAGCGCGGGACAGGGTCGTTTCATTTCGCAGTATTTT. This sequence encodes CASSAGQGRFISQYF.

A few counts support this clonotype. The CDR3 nucleotides are TGTGCCAGCAGCTTAACCGACCCAGCGAACTCTGGAAACACCATATATTTT. Its protein product is CASSLTDPANSGNTIYF. The rearrangement links TRBV7-9 to TRBJ1-3; D unresolved. With 2 bases removed from V and 0 bases from J, the gap between germline ends came to 14 bases. The germline CDR1 and CDR2 sequences are SEHNR and FQNEAQ (reference sequence). The CDR3 extends over 17 amino acids.

In its sample, this clonotype was seen many times. CDR3 coding DNA: TGTGCCAGCAGCTTCTACGACTCCGCCAATGAGCAGTTCTTC. Protein: CASSFYDSANEQFF. V usage is TRBV6-2 or TRBV6-3 and J usage is TRBJ2-1; D is uncertain. Trimming took off 6 bases at V and 6 bases at J, with 15 bases between the two ends. CDR1 and CDR2 (germline): MNHEY, SVGEGT. There are 14 residues in the CDR3.